This record covers a single T cell receptor (beta chain). The data were taken from a study of blood T cells in healthy people across ages. Whole-study context: With template switching, about one barcoded beta molecule was captured per two T cells.

Primers used in a second PCR of about 6 to 11 cycles were a sample-barcoded 5' primer and a J-beta primer mix. Each cDNA molecule carried a tag from a template-switch adaptor that contained 12 random nucleotides. TCRdb processed the 5' RACE reads anew with MiXCR; each CDR3 protein has one entry. The sample lists around 1.7 million distinct CDR3 sequences; 28% were seen once. The sample providers were healthy Caucasian people from Russia, aged about 6 to 95. RNA extraction gave at least 5.5 micrograms of total RNA per sample. The sample comprised blood. The clonotype originates from a woman aged 25 to 39 in good health.

CDR3 sequence: CSVEELRVTGNTIYF. The CDR3 coding sequence is TGCAGCGTTGAAGAATTGAGGGTTACTGGAAACACCATATATTTT. V is TRBV29-1 and J is TRBJ1-3; D call uncertain. This CDR3 is 15 amino acids long. The germline V and J ends were trimmed by 0 bases and 2 bases, with 11 bases remaining between them. Germline CDR1 SQVTM, CDR2 ANQGSEA.